Each of the 21 T cell receptor beta chains below was sequenced from the same sample in a study of human T cells and chemical hapten exposure. The time point: healthy volunteer bleed at 6 weeks. The template was total RNA from unfractionated whole blood. TCRdb analysed the RACE reads with MiXCR anew, one entry per CDR3 protein. The top ten clones hold 5.6% of a sample with about 45,000 distinct CDR3 sequences, 3.7% of them seen once. Sequenced sample: whole blood. These receptors originate from a human donor in good health. Some clones in this sample may be carry-over from other donors' samples.

The table lists this clonotype with a few counts. The rearrangement uses TRBV18 and TRBJ2-7; D may match TRBD1 or TRBD2 (5 bases each). The germline V gene has CDR1 KGHSH and CDR2 LQKENI. The ends were cut back, 4 bases at V and 0 bases at J, with 16 bases in the middle. This CDR3 is 16 amino acids long. The CDR3 spells CASSLTSAGSSYEQYF. In DNA form, the CDR3 reads TGTGCCAGCTCACTAACATCTGCAGGGAGCTCCTACGAGCAGTACTTC. Full variable domain (missing parts from reference TRBV18 and TRBJ2-7): NAGVMQNPRHLVRRRGQEARLRCSPMKGHSHVYWYRQLPEEGLKFMVYLQKENIIDESGMPKERFSAEFPKEGPSILRIQQVVRGDSAAYFCASSLTSAGSSYEQYFGPGTRLTVT.

This clonotype was observed at least ten times. The rearrangement joins TRBV20-1 to TRBJ2-3; the D gene is possibly TRBD2 (6 bases). The germline V gene encodes CDR1 DFQATT and CDR2 SNEGSKA (reference sequence). Trimming stripped 5 bases from V and 0 bases from J, with 12 bases between. This CDR3 spans 14 amino acids. The CDR3 sequence is CSAWDSSSTDTQYF. The CDR3, as DNA: TGCAGTGCTTGGGACTCTTCTAGCACAGATACGCAGTATTTT.

This clonotype was counted at least ten times. The gene calls are TRBV3-1 and TRBJ2-2; 12 bases are a match to TRBD2. The CDR3 runs 18 residues. The J segment lost 5 bases and the V segment lost 3 bases, leaving 10 bases of the junction unmatched. Germline CDR1 and CDR2: LGHDT and YNNKEL (reference sequence). CDR3 residues: CASSHPSGRERRTGELFF. In nucleotides, the CDR3 is TGTGCCAGCAGCCATCCTAGCGGGAGGGAAAGAAGAACCGGGGAGCTGTTTTTT.

This clonotype came up a few times. The chain joins TRBV5-5 to TRBJ1-2; D is perhaps TRBD1 (5 bases). This CDR3 region has 13 residues. Trimming removed 5 bases at V and 4 bases at J, with 12 bases between. CDR1 is SGHKS and CDR2 is YYEKEE in the germline V gene (reference sequence). Here the CDR3 DNA reads TGTGCCAGCAGATATTCAGGGAGCTATGGCTACACCTTC. Protein: CASRYSGSYGYTF.

This chain links TRBV29-1 with TRBJ1-1; D not certain. The CDR3 is 10 residues long. V was trimmed by 3 bases and J by 12 bases, leaving 11 bases between them. Germline V gene data show CDR1 as SQVTM and CDR2 as ANQGSEA. CDR3 in DNA: TGCAGCGTTGACGTTAGTGGCCCTTTCTTT. It codes for CSVDVSGPFF. The entire variable domain, with the rest obtained from reference TRBV29-1 and TRBJ1-1, is as follows: SAVISQKPSRDICQRGTSLTIQCQVDSQVTMMFWYRQQPGQSLTLIATANQGSEATYESGFVIDKFPISRPNLTFSTLTVSNMSPEDSSIYLCSVDVSGPFFGQGTRLTVV.

V and J are TRBV29-1 and TRBJ1-1; tentatively, D is TRBD1 (5 bases). CDR1 and CDR2 (germline): SQVTM, ANQGSEA. The V and J ends lost 2 bases and 2 bases respectively, with 12 bases between them. This CDR3 region has 14 residues. The CDR3 DNA sequence: TGCAGCGTTGAATCACCGGGGGTCAACACTGAAGCTTTCTTT. This codes for CSVESPGVNTEAFF. Drawing the rest from reference TRBV29-1 and TRBJ1-1, the complete variable domain is SAVISQKPSRDICQRGTSLTIQCQVDSQVTMMFWYRQQPGQSLTLIATANQGSEATYESGFVIDKFPISRPNLTFSTLTVSNMSPEDSSIYLCSVESPGVNTEAFFGQGTRLTVV.

The rearrangement links TRBV28 to TRBJ1-6; D perhaps matches TRBD1 (5 bases). Germline assignment: CDR1 MDHEN and CDR2 SYDVKM. Trimming took off 7 bases at V and 8 bases at J, with 15 bases between the two ends. CDR3 size: 14 residues. The CDR3 coding sequence is TGTGCCAGCACCCCAACGGGGGGATATTCACCCCTCCACTTT. It specifies CASTPTGGYSPLHF.

By share, this clonotype ranks as medium-sized. One end of the junction fails to match germline, which may point to a read error. The chain carries TRBV7-7 and TRBJ2-7; weak D call: TRBD1 (6 bases). This CDR3 spans 15 amino acids. The germline CDR1 and CDR2 sequences are SSHAT and FNYEAQ (reference sequence). CDR3 in DNA: TGTGCTAGCAGCCCGGCCAGGGGTAACGGGTACGAGCAGTACTTC. Translating gives CASSPARGNGYEQYF.

This chain connects TRBV3-1 to TRBJ2-2, with 7 bases lining up with TRBD2. J gave up 5 bases and V 0 bases, and 9 bases lay outside the gene matches. The germline CDR1 and CDR2 sequences are LGHDT and YNNKEL (reference sequence). The CDR3 loop spans 17 amino acids. CDR3 protein: CASSQELAGERTGELFF. CDR3 in DNA: TGTGCCAGCAGCCAAGAACTTGCGGGAGAAAGAACCGGGGAGCTGTTTTTT.

Ten or more counts support this clonotype. This sequence joins TRBV20-1 and TRBJ2-1; perhaps TRBD1 as D (5 bases). Trimming left V 4 bases short and J 4 bases short, with 5 bases between. The CDR3 covers 11 residues. Germline assignment: CDR1 DFQATT and CDR2 SNEGSKA (reference sequence). CDR3 region: CSATGYNEQFF. The CDR3 coding sequence is TGCAGTGCTACAGGGTACAATGAGCAGTTCTTC.

This clonotype showed up many times. The chain employs TRBV5-1 and TRBJ1-4; D call uncertain. The CDR3 runs to 15 residues. Germline-derived CDR1 and CDR2 are SGHRS and YFSETQ. The germline V and J ends were trimmed by 3 bases and 4 bases, with 13 bases remaining between them. The chain's CDR3 is CASSSSIGSNEKLFF. CDR3 bases: TGCGCCAGCAGCTCCTCGATTGGGAGTAATGAAAAACTGTTTTTT.

This clonotype was recorded many times. This chain joins TRBV5-1 and TRBJ2-5, with TRBD2 as a possible D gene (6 bases). Germline CDR1 is SGHRS and CDR2 is YFSETQ. Trimming took 3 bases from V and 5 from J, leaving 17 bases between them. The CDR3 totals 15 residues. The CDR3: CASSSELAWGETQYF. Here the CDR3 DNA reads TGCGCCAGCAGCTCAGAACTAGCTTGGGGGGAGACCCAGTACTTC.

The sample holds many counts of this clonotype. The V gene is TRBV5-8, the J gene TRBJ2-7; D is unresolved. CDR1 SGHTS and CDR2 YDEGEE come from the germline V gene. V dropped 0 bases and J dropped 0 bases, with 10 bases sitting between them. This CDR3 comprises 15 residues. The CDR3 DNA is TGTGCCAGCAGCTTGGGCCAGGAGAGCTCCTACGAGCAGTACTTC. Translated: CASSLGQESSYEQYF.

At least ten counts were recorded for this clonotype. The rearrangement uses TRBV28 and TRBJ2-6; possible D gene TRBD2, 5 bases. Germline V gives CDR1 MDHEN, CDR2 SYDVKM. Trimming removed 5 bases at V and 0 bases at J, with 11 bases between. The length of the CDR3 is 16 residues. The CDR3 region is CASSLLAGSGANVLTF. CDR3 DNA sequence: TGTGCCAGCAGTCTCCTGGCGGGCTCTGGGGCCAACGTCCTGACTTTC.

This clonotype came up many times. In DNA, the CDR3 is TGTGCCAGCAGTTTTGGGGGTGTGAACACTGAAGCTTTCTTT. It is translated as CASSFGGVNTEAFF. The chain carries TRBV27 and TRBJ1-1; a possible D gene is TRBD1 (5 bases). The germline gives CDR1 MNHEY, CDR2 SMNVEV (reference sequence). Deletions cut 3 bases from V and 0 bases from J, with 8 bases between. The CDR3 extends over 14 amino acids.

There are many counts of this clonotype. The chain's CDR3 is CASSIISGSGTGELFF. The CDR3 DNA is TGTGCCAGCAGCATTATTAGCGGGAGCGGCACCGGGGAGCTGTTTTTT. This chain joins TRBV21-1 and TRBJ2-2; the table's D call, TRBD2, was not checked against the DNA. TRBV21-1 is designated a pseudogene. The CDR3 is 16 residues long.

This clonotype was detected only a few times. The chain joins TRBV10-2 to TRBJ2-1; 8 bases are shared with TRBD2. The CDR3 loop spans 14 amino acids. V lost 4 bases to trimming and J lost 13 bases; unmatched junction nucleotides: 12. Germline V gene data show CDR1 as WSHSY and CDR2 as SAAADI. In nucleotides, the CDR3 is TGCGCCAGCAGTGCGCCGGGAGGGCCCTTGGAACAGTTCTTC. This encodes CASSAPGGPLEQFF.

This clonotype was seen at least ten times. The chain links TRBV27 to TRBJ2-2; possible D gene TRBD1, 5 bases. This CDR3 contains 14 residues. V was clipped by 4 bases and J by 2 bases, with 8 bases between them. Germline CDR1 reads MNHEY; CDR2 reads SMNVEV (reference sequence). The CDR3 loop reads CASSSQGNTGELFF. The CDR3 DNA follows: TGTGCCAGCAGTTCCCAGGGAAACACCGGGGAGCTGTTTTTT.

This clonotype was observed many times. The genes are TRBV20-1 and TRBJ2-1; 7 bases map to TRBD2. This CDR3 has 16 amino acids. In germline, CDR1 is DFQATT, CDR2 SNEGSKA (reference sequence). Germline trimming cut 0 bases from V and 0 bases from J; bases unmatched to any gene: 5. The CDR3: CSARDTSVSSYNEQFF. The CDR3 DNA sequence: TGCAGTGCTAGAGATACTAGCGTTAGCTCCTACAATGAGCAGTTCTTC.

This clonotype was detected ten times or more. V and J are TRBV10-3 and TRBJ2-6, with no clear D. The CDR3 runs 12 residues. Deletions cut 10 bases from V and 0 bases from J, with 4 bases between. From germline, CDR1 is ENHRY and CDR2 SYGVKD. The DNA of the CDR3 is TGTGCCACCTTCTCTGGGGCCAACGTCCTGACTTTC. It specifies CATFSGANVLTF.

This clonotype occurred many times. This chain joins TRBV28 and TRBJ2-3; the match to TRBD2 covers 7 bases. J lost 2 bases, V lost 5 bases, and 10 bases had no gene match. This CDR3 region has 16 residues. Germline values: CDR1 MDHEN, CDR2 SYDVKM. Written as DNA, the CDR3 is TGTGCCAGCAGTCCGTGGTGGCGGGGGATCACAGATACGCAGTATTTT. It yields the protein CASSPWWRGITDTQYF.